The clone carrying this TCR beta chain has a single count. This specimen comes from a study of blood T cell repertoires in COVID-19. Study-level information: Acute and convalescent COVID-19 specimens originated in the United States, Italy and Spain. In each case, the material was cDNA or gDNA derived from T cells, B-cell-depleted T cells, or PBMCs.

Original processing methods: Estimated nucleated cell counts came from reference gene primer amplification. Profiling relied on immunoSEQ multiplex PCR, and the TCRdb table lists in-frame clones only, not all of them. D and trimming were read from the DNA, whereas the V and J calls and clone size are those reported in that table. The data show 50,000 to 60,000 clones, with around 83% seen just once and approximately 5.9% held by the top ten. This CDR3 has 15 residues. The trim removed 2 bases at V and 5 bases at J, leaving 4 bases unmatched. From germline, CDR1 is MNHNS and CDR2 SASEGT. This chain links TRBV6-1 with TRBJ2-2; the match to TRBD1 covers 8 bases. The source of this sequence is a human donor in a cohort sampled during active or convalescent COVID-19. The specimen was peripheral blood. The DNA for the CDR3 is TGTGCCAGCAGTGAATTCCAGGGGGCTACCGGGGAGCTGTTTTTT. Its protein is CASSEFQGATGELFF.